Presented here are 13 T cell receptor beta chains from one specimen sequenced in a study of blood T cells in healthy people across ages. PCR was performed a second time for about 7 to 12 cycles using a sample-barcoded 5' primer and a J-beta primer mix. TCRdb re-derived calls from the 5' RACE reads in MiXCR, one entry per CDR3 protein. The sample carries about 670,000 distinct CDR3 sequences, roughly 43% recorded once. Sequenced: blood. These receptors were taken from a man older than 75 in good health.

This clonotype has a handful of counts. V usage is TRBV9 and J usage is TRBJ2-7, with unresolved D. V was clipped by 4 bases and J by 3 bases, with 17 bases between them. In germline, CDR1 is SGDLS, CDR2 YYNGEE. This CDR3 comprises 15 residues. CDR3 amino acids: CASSRRGLSSYEQYF. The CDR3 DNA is TGTGCCAGCAGCCGTAGAGGCCTATCCAGCTACGAGCAGTACTTC.

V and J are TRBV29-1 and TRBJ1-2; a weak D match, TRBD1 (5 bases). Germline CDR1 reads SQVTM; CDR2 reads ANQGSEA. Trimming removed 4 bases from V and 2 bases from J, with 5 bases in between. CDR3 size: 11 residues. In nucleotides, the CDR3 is TGCAGCGTTGGGGACAACTATGGCTACACCTTC. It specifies CSVGDNYGYTF.

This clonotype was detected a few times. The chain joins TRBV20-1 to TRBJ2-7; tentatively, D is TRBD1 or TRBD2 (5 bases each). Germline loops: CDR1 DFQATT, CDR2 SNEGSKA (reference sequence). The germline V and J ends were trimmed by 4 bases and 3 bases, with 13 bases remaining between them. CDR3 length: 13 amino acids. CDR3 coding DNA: TGCAGTGCTAACGCCGGGGCGAACTACGAGCAGTACTTC. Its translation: CSANAGANYEQYF.

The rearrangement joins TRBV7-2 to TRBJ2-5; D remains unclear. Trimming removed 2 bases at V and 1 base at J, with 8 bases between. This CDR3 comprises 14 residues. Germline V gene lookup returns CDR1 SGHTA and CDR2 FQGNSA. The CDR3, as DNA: TGTGCCAGCAGCTTACGGAGAACCCAAGAGACCCAGTACTTC. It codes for CASSLRRTQETQYF. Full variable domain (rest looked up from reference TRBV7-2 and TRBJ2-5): GAGVSQSPSNKVTEKGKDVELRCDPISGHTALYWYRQSLGQGLEFLIYFQGNSAPDKSGLPSDRFSAERTGGSVSTLTIQRTQQEDSAVYLCASSLRRTQETQYFGPGTRLLVL.

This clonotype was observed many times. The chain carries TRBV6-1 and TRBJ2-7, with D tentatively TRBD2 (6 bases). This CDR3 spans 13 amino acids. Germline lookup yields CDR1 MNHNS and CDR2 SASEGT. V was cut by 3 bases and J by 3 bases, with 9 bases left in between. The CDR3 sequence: CASSETRDYEQYF. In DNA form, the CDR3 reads TGTGCCAGCAGTGAGACTAGAGACTACGAGCAGTACTTC.

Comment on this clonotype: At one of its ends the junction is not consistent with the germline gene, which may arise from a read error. The CDR3 reads CATSDAGWQITDTQYF. The CDR3 nucleotides read TGTGCCACCAGCGATGCTGGGTGGCAAATCACAGATACGCAGTATTTT. This chain uses TRBV7-6 with TRBJ2-3; D unclear. CDR3 size: 16 residues. Germline V gene lookup returns CDR1 SGHVS and CDR2 FNYEAQ.

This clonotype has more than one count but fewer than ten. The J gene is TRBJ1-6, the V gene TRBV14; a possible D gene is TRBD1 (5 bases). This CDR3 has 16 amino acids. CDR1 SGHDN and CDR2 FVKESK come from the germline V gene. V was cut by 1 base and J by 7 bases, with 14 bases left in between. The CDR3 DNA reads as TGTGCCAGCAGCCAAGTCGTGGGGCTTAGGAATTCACCCCTCCACTTT. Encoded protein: CASSQVVGLRNSPLHF.

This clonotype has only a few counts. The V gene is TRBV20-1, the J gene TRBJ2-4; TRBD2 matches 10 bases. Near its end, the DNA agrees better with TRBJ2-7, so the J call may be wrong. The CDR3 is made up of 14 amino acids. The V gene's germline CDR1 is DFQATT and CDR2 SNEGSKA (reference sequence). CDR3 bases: TGCAGTGCCCTTAGCGGGAGGCCCCCCTACGAGCAGTACTTC. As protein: CSALSGRPPYEQYF.

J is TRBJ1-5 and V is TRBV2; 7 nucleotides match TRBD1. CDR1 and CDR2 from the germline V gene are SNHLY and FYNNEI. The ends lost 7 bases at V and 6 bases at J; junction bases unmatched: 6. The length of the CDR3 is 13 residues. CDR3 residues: CASNTAGGQPQHF. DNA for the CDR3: TGTGCCAGCAACACGGCAGGGGGTCAGCCCCAGCATTTT.

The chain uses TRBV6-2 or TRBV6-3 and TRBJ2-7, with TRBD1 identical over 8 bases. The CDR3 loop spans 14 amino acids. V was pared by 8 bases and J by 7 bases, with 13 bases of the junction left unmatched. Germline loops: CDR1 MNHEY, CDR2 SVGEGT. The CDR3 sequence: CASRRTGSSSEQYF. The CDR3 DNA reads TGTGCCAGCCGAAGGACAGGGTCCTCGAGTGAGCAGTACTTC.

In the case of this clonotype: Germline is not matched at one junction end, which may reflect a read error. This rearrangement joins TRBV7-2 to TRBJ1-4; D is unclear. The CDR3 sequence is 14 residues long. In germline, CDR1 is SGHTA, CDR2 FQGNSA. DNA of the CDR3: TGTGCCAGCAGCTTCACCCGAAAGGGTGAAAAACCGTTTTTT. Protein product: CASSFTRKGEKPFF.

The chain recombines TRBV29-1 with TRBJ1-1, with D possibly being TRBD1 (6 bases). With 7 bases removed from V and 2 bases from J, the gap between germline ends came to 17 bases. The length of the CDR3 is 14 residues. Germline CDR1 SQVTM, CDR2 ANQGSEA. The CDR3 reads CSAPSEGQNTEAFF. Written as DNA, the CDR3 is TGCAGCGCCCCAAGCGAGGGACAAAACACTGAAGCTTTCTTT.

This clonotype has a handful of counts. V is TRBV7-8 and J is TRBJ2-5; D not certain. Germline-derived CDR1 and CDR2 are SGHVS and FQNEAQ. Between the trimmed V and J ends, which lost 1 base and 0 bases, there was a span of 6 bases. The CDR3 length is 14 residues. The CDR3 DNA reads TGTGCCAGCAGCTTAGAGGGTAACCAAGAGACCCAGTACTTC. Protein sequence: CASSLEGNQETQYF.